The entry below describes one T cell receptor beta chain. MiXCR, applied by TCRdb to the 5' RACE reads, yields one record per CDR3 protein. Counted here are 100,000 or so distinct CDR3 sequences, roughly 15% occurring once; the ten biggest clones make up around 6.4%. The sample is drawn from a study of T cells of healthy individuals. The sequence was obtained from a human donor in good health.

DNA for the CDR3: TGCGCCAGCAGCCAAGAAGGTCCGGGACAGTTATTAGATACGCAGTATTTT. Amino acid sequence: CASSQEGPGQLLDTQYF. The genes are TRBV4-1 and TRBJ2-3, with TRBD1 matching 7 bases. J gave up 5 bases and V 0 bases, and 11 bases lay outside the gene matches. The CDR3 spans 17 residues. The germline V gene has CDR1 MGHRA and CDR2 YSYEKL.